This paragraph covers one TCR beta chain sequence. Its antigen is not known. Data came from immunoSEQ multiplex PCR; TCRdb stores just in-frame clones and leaves some out. The table includes more than 250,000 clones, around 87% detected once. Regarding treatment: over 15 received Ad26.COV2.S at low or high dose, single or two shots; 5 received placebo; per-sample allocation not given. After the first vaccine or placebo injection, samples were drawn on day 63. The administered vaccine (an Ad26 vector) expressed Wuhan-strain SARS-CoV-2 spike. These data originate in a study of Ad26.COV2.S vaccination and SARS-CoV-2 variants. As for the study in general: Intramuscularly, Ad26.COV2.S was given either once or twice, 56 days apart.

Study conclusions and caveats: Considerable breadth of spike-specific CD8+ and CD4+ T cell responses has reportedly been documented following vaccination. Quantification of TCR breadth and depth may have yielded underestimates of total T cell responses.

Deletions cut 3 bases from V and 5 bases from J, with 8 bases between. Germline V gene sequence: CDR1 SEHNR, CDR2 FQNEAQ (reference sequence). The CDR3 consists of 14 residues. This sequence joins TRBV7-9 and TRBJ1-6; a possible D gene is TRBD1 (5 bases). The sample here was peripheral blood, taken in a trial of Ad26.COV2.S vaccine versus placebo. This clonotype was obtained from a person between 18 and 65 years old who received the Ad26.COV2.S COVID-19 vaccine or a placebo. CDR3 bases: TGTGCCAGCAGCTTGGACAATAATAATTCACCCCTCCACTTT. Amino acid sequence: CASSLDNNNSPLHF.